This is a list of T cell receptor beta chains from one sample in a study of cytomegalovirus exposure and HLA in healthy donors. Sequencing used immunoSEQ multiplex PCR; TCRdb keeps in-frame clones, though not all of them. The data contain more than 95,000 clones, 65% to 75% of them singletons. The sequencing input was PBMCs. Receptors originate from a woman aged 45-59 years in good health and CMV-seropositive. CDR3s include the opening cysteine and the closing phenylalanine or tryptophan. A D gene is named only where the DNA matches it firmly. Not every row has a clone size; where given, it reads once, few, many or a size class.

D gene: -; V gene: TRBV7-9; clone size: -; J gene: TRBJ2-3; CDR3 protein: CASGRTDTQYF; CDR3 DNA: TGTGCCAGCGGCCGCACAGATACGCAGTATTTT
D gene: TRBD1; V gene: TRBV25-1; clone size: -; J gene: TRBJ1-1; CDR3 protein: CAKDRVNTEAFF; CDR3 DNA: TGTGCCAAGGACAGGGTGAACACTGAAGCTTTCTTT
D gene: -; V gene: TRBV7-2; clone size: few; J gene: TRBJ2-1; CDR3 protein: CASSPPGAGDKLYNEQFF; CDR3 DNA: TGTGCCAGCAGCCCTCCCGGGGCGGGGGACAAACTTTACAATGAGCAGTTCTTC
D gene: TRBD2; V gene: TRBV19; clone size: -; J gene: TRBJ2-7; CDR3 protein: CASSKVAGTHEQYF; CDR3 DNA: TGTGCCAGTAGTAAAGTAGCGGGGACCCACGAGCAGTACTTC
D gene: TRBD1; V gene: TRBV10-3; clone size: -; J gene: TRBJ1-1; CDR3 protein: CAISVGTDNTEAFF; CDR3 DNA: TGTGCCATCAGTGTCGGGACAGATAACACTGAAGCTTTCTTT
D gene: -; V gene: TRBV7-9; clone size: -; J gene: TRBJ1-2; CDR3 protein: CASGQNTRSYTF; CDR3 DNA: TGTGCCAGTGGACAAAACACTCGGAGCTACACCTTC
D gene: TRBD2; V gene: TRBV7-2; clone size: few; J gene: TRBJ2-1; CDR3 protein: CASSLDPGGNEQFF; CDR3 DNA: TGTGCCAGCAGCTTAGATCCGGGGGGGAATGAGCAGTTCTTC
D gene: -; V gene: TRBV5-5; clone size: -; J gene: TRBJ1-1; CDR3 protein: CASSLDAGNTEAFF; CDR3 DNA: TGTGCCAGCAGCTTGGATGCAGGGAACACTGAAGCTTTCTTT
D gene: TRBD1; V gene: TRBV7-2; clone size: -; J gene: TRBJ1-2; CDR3 protein: CASSLSGGVRSFHGYTF; CDR3 DNA: TGTGCCAGCAGCCTATCAGGGGGCGTTCGTTCGTTTCATGGCTACACCTTC
D gene: TRBD1; V gene: TRBV29-1; clone size: once; J gene: TRBJ2-7; CDR3 protein: CSVTGTATYEQYF; CDR3 DNA: TGCAGCGTAACCGGGACAGCGACCTACGAGCAGTACTTC
D gene: TRBD2; V gene: TRBV18; clone size: -; J gene: TRBJ2-7; CDR3 protein: CASSPLGTSGRPYEQYF; CDR3 DNA: TGTGCCAGCTCACCCCTCGGGACTAGCGGGAGACCCTACGAGCAGTACTTC
D gene: TRBD1; V gene: TRBV14; clone size: -; J gene: TRBJ1-1; CDR3 protein: CASSEDRAYTEAFF; CDR3 DNA: TGTGCCAGCAGCGAGGACAGGGCATACACTGAAGCTTTCTTT
D gene: -; V gene: TRBV4-2; clone size: -; J gene: TRBJ2-5; CDR3 protein: CASSQDTLRARGIETQYF; CDR3 DNA: TGTGCCAGCAGCCAAGATACCCTTCGCGCCAGGGGAATAGAGACCCAGTACTTC